This T cell receptor beta chain was retrieved from a study of T cell repertoires in cytomegalovirus infection. As for the study in general: Evidence of both CMV infection and a matching HLA type came from public TCR beta signatures. Study-wide results and caveats: Clonotypes of TCR beta that were HLA-C-restricted and CMV-specific dominated the ex vivo response. CMV carriers with the relevant HLA were identified by cumulative public TCR beta family frequency.

The CDR3 consists of 13 residues. The ends were cut back, 5 bases at V and 4 bases at J, with 11 bases in the middle. CDR1 is MDHEN, CDR2 SYDVKM, per germline. A note on this clonotype: Antigen specificity is unknown.

TCRdb used MiXCR to reprocess the reads, holding one entry per CDR3 protein. The repertoire holds fewer than 350,000 distinct CDR3 sequences, with 15% to 20% as singletons. The V gene is TRBV28, the J gene TRBJ1-2; no reliable D call. The sample was PBMCs. This TCR derives from a human donor in good health (CMV status not recorded). Some clones in this sample may be carry-over from other donors' samples. The CDR3, as DNA: TGTGCCAGCAGTCCTTATGGCCCCTATGGCTACACCTTC. Its protein product is CASSPYGPYGYTF.